The rows below give T cell receptor beta chains drawn from one sample of a study of blood T cell repertoires in COVID-19. Using immunoSEQ multiplex PCR, the repertoire was profiled, and TCRdb retains in-frame clones only, with some absent. The table includes roughly 80,000 clones, roughly 88% detected once. The specimen sequenced was peripheral blood. The receptors derive from a woman aged 80 or over with acute or convalescent COVID-19. Both conserved end residues are part of each CDR3. A D gene is named only where the DNA matches it firmly. Size is omitted from some rows. Given values are once, few, many or a class for expanded clones.

j_gene: TRBJ1-4; abundance: .; d_gene: TRBD1; v_gene: TRBV19; CDR3nt: TGTGCCAGTAGCCGGACAGGGGATGAAAAACTGTTTTTT; CDR3aa: CASSRTGDEKLFF
j_gene: TRBJ1-2; abundance: .; d_gene: .; v_gene: TRBV7-6; CDR3nt: TGTGCCAGCAGCTTAATCGCAGACAGCGCCGGGAGTTATGGCTACACCTTC; CDR3aa: CASSLIADSAGSYGYTF
j_gene: TRBJ2-2; abundance: .; d_gene: .; v_gene: TRBV6-2/TRBV6-3; CDR3nt: TGTGCCAGCAGTTATTCCAATGAGGTCGGGGAGCTGTTTTTT; CDR3aa: CASSYSNEVGELFF
j_gene: TRBJ2-2; abundance: .; d_gene: .; v_gene: TRBV2; CDR3nt: TGTGCCAGCTCCGGGACTGAGGGCGCCGGGGAGCTGTTTTTT; CDR3aa: CASSGTEGAGELFF
j_gene: TRBJ2-3; abundance: .; d_gene: TRBD2; v_gene: TRBV7-2; CDR3nt: TGTGCCAGCAGCTTAGGCGGGGGGGCCGCTGATACGCAGTATTTT; CDR3aa: CASSLGGGAADTQYF
j_gene: TRBJ2-6; abundance: .; d_gene: TRBD2; v_gene: TRBV7-2; CDR3nt: TGTGCCAGCAGAAGAGCCCTAGCGGGGAGCTCTGGGGCCAACGTCCTGACTTTC; CDR3aa: CASRRALAGSSGANVLTF
j_gene: TRBJ2-2; abundance: few; d_gene: TRBD2; v_gene: TRBV24-1; CDR3nt: TGTGCCATCATGACCGGGACTAGCGGCCTCACCGGGGAGCTGTTTTTT; CDR3aa: CAIMTGTSGLTGELFF
j_gene: TRBJ1-1; abundance: .; d_gene: .; v_gene: TRBV28; CDR3nt: TGTGCCAGCAGTTCTGTTCGCACTGAAGCTTTCTTT; CDR3aa: CASSSVRTEAFF
j_gene: TRBJ1-1; abundance: .; d_gene: .; v_gene: TRBV18; CDR3nt: TGTGCCAGCTCACCACAACAGGGTGGGCACACTGAAGCTTTCTTT; CDR3aa: CASSPQQGGHTEAFF
j_gene: TRBJ2-1; abundance: .; d_gene: .; v_gene: TRBV5-8; CDR3nt: TGTGCCAGCAGCTTGGGAGTAGCGGTCTACAATGAGCAGTTCTTC; CDR3aa: CASSLGVAVYNEQFF
j_gene: TRBJ2-1; abundance: .; d_gene: .; v_gene: TRBV2; CDR3nt: TGTGCCAGCAGTGCGGGCAGAGGGACTGGAAAATACAATGAGCAGTTCTTC; CDR3aa: CASSAGRGTGKYNEQFF
j_gene: TRBJ2-3; abundance: .; d_gene: TRBD2; v_gene: TRBV29-1; CDR3nt: TGCAGCGTTGCCGGGCTAGCGGGGGGGCCGGGCACAGATACGCAGTATTTT; CDR3aa: CSVAGLAGGPGTDTQYF
j_gene: TRBJ2-7; abundance: .; d_gene: TRBD1; v_gene: TRBV6-1; CDR3nt: TGTGCCAGCAGTGAGCAAAGGGGGCTGCCCTACGAGCAGTACTTC; CDR3aa: CASSEQRGLPYEQYF
j_gene: TRBJ1-3; abundance: few; d_gene: .; v_gene: TRBV5-1; CDR3nt: TGCGCCAGCAGCTTGGCCCCAGGTTATGGAAACACCATATATTTT; CDR3aa: CASSLAPGYGNTIYF
j_gene: TRBJ2-2; abundance: .; d_gene: TRBD2; v_gene: TRBV9; CDR3nt: TGTGCCAGCAGCGCTGCGGGGGTGAACACCGGGGAGCTGTTTTTT; CDR3aa: CASSAAGVNTGELFF
j_gene: TRBJ1-4; abundance: .; d_gene: TRBD1; v_gene: TRBV28; CDR3nt: TGTGCCAGCAGTCCGACAGGGGCCACAACTAATGAAAAACTGTTTTTT; CDR3aa: CASSPTGATTNEKLFF
j_gene: TRBJ2-4; abundance: .; d_gene: TRBD1; v_gene: TRBV24-1; CDR3nt: TGTGCCACCAGTGACACGAAAGACAGGGGGCGAAACATTCAGTACTTC; CDR3aa: CATSDTKDRGRNIQYF
j_gene: TRBJ1-1; abundance: .; d_gene: .; v_gene: TRBV6-5; CDR3nt: TGTGCCAGCATTCTGGGGCCGGTTACTGAAGCTTTCTTT; CDR3aa: CASILGPVTEAFF
j_gene: TRBJ2-2; abundance: .; d_gene: TRBD1; v_gene: TRBV28; CDR3nt: TGTGCCAGCAGTCCCCACGGACAGGGGGAGGGTAGGGAGCTGTTTTTT; CDR3aa: CASSPHGQGEGRELFF
j_gene: TRBJ2-1; abundance: .; d_gene: TRBD2; v_gene: TRBV4-1; CDR3nt: TGCGCCAGCAGCCAGGACCTAACTAGCGGCCCTTTGAATGAGCAGTTCTTC; CDR3aa: CASSQDLTSGPLNEQFF
j_gene: TRBJ1-5; abundance: .; d_gene: .; v_gene: TRBV7-2; CDR3nt: TGTGCCAGCAGCCCAAACAGCTACAATCAGCCCCAGCATTTT; CDR3aa: CASSPNSYNQPQHF
j_gene: TRBJ2-7; abundance: .; d_gene: TRBD2; v_gene: TRBV5-1; CDR3nt: TGCGCCAGCAGCGGCGGGACTAGCGGGACGGAGCAGTACTTC; CDR3aa: CASSGGTSGTEQYF
j_gene: TRBJ2-5; abundance: few; d_gene: TRBD2; v_gene: TRBV24-1; CDR3nt: TGTGCCACCAGTCCGGCGGGGGGGCAAGAGACCCAGTACTTC; CDR3aa: CATSPAGGQETQYF
j_gene: TRBJ2-7; abundance: .; d_gene: TRBD1; v_gene: TRBV5-1; CDR3nt: TGCGCCAGCAGTTTACAGGGGTACGAGCAGTACTTC; CDR3aa: CASSLQGYEQYF
j_gene: TRBJ1-3; abundance: few; d_gene: .; v_gene: TRBV5-6; CDR3nt: TGTGCCAGCAGCTCCCTGGGGGGGTCTGGAAACACCATATATTTT; CDR3aa: CASSSLGGSGNTIYF
j_gene: TRBJ2-7; abundance: .; d_gene: .; v_gene: TRBV7-3; CDR3nt: TGTGCCAGCAGCTTAAGTAGCGCTAGCTCCTACGAGCAGTACTTC; CDR3aa: CASSLSSASSYEQYF
j_gene: TRBJ1-4; abundance: .; d_gene: .; v_gene: TRBV10-3; CDR3nt: TGTGCCATCAGTGTTGGGGGGGAAAAACTGTTTTTT; CDR3aa: CAISVGGEKLFF
j_gene: TRBJ1-6; abundance: .; d_gene: TRBD1; v_gene: TRBV27; CDR3nt: TGTGCCAGCAGTTTAAACCAGGGGGTTAATTCACCCCTCCACTTT; CDR3aa: CASSLNQGVNSPLHF
j_gene: TRBJ2-2; abundance: .; d_gene: .; v_gene: TRBV18; CDR3nt: TGTGCCAGCTCACCCCTTCGGGACAATCCTAGAAGGAACGGGGAGCTGTTTTTT; CDR3aa: CASSPLRDNPRRNGELFF
j_gene: TRBJ2-3; abundance: once; d_gene: TRBD2; v_gene: TRBV2; CDR3nt: TGTGCCAGCAGTGAAGAGTTAGCGGGGGGTGGGGATACGCAGTATTTT; CDR3aa: CASSEELAGGGDTQYF
j_gene: TRBJ2-7; abundance: .; d_gene: TRBD2; v_gene: TRBV28; CDR3nt: TGTGCCAGCAGTTCCCCTAGCGGTTTTACCTACGAGCAGTACTTC; CDR3aa: CASSSPSGFTYEQYF
j_gene: TRBJ2-2; abundance: .; d_gene: TRBD2; v_gene: TRBV7-3; CDR3nt: TGTGCCAGCAGCCCTGCGAGCGGGGCGGGGGGCACCGGGGAGCTGTTTTTT; CDR3aa: CASSPASGAGGTGELFF
j_gene: TRBJ1-1; abundance: .; d_gene: .; v_gene: TRBV7-9; CDR3nt: TGTGCCAGCAGCTTCATGGCAGGGGAAGGGGTAGCTTTCTTT; CDR3aa: CASSFMAGEGVAFF
j_gene: TRBJ2-5; abundance: .; d_gene: .; v_gene: TRBV13; CDR3nt: TGTGCCAGCAGCTTATCTTTTCTGGGGGCAGGGTACAGGGAGACCCAGTACTTC; CDR3aa: CASSLSFLGAGYRETQYF
j_gene: TRBJ1-2; abundance: .; d_gene: TRBD1; v_gene: TRBV3-1/TRBV3-2; CDR3nt: TGTGCCAGCAGCCAAGTTCCGGGACAGGGGGCTCTTGGCTACACCTTC; CDR3aa: CASSQVPGQGALGYTF
j_gene: TRBJ1-4; abundance: .; d_gene: .; v_gene: TRBV10-3; CDR3nt: TGTGCCATCAGTCGACAGAGCCTCGGGACTAATGAAAAACTGTTTTTT; CDR3aa: CAISRQSLGTNEKLFF
j_gene: TRBJ2-7; abundance: .; d_gene: TRBD1; v_gene: TRBV7-2; CDR3nt: TGTGCCAGCAGCCGCAGGACAGGGGGCATGATGGTGTACGAGCAGTACTTC; CDR3aa: CASSRRTGGMMVYEQYF
j_gene: TRBJ2-1; abundance: .; d_gene: TRBD2; v_gene: TRBV7-9; CDR3nt: TGTGCCAGCAGCCCCGAGGGACTAGCGGGATACAATGAGCAGTTCTTC; CDR3aa: CASSPEGLAGYNEQFF
j_gene: TRBJ2-1; abundance: .; d_gene: .; v_gene: TRBV28; CDR3nt: TGTGCCAGCAGCCCAGGGGGGAAGAGTTACAATGAGCAGTTCTTC; CDR3aa: CASSPGGKSYNEQFF
j_gene: TRBJ1-1; abundance: .; d_gene: TRBD1; v_gene: TRBV2; CDR3nt: TGTGCCAGCAGCCTGGACAGGGATGGGACTGAAGCTTTCTTT; CDR3aa: CASSLDRDGTEAFF
j_gene: TRBJ1-5; abundance: .; d_gene: .; v_gene: TRBV12-3/TRBV12-4; CDR3nt: TGTGCCAGCAGCTTGGGCCCGAATCAGCCCCAGCATTTT; CDR3aa: CASSLGPNQPQHF
j_gene: TRBJ1-4; abundance: .; d_gene: .; v_gene: TRBV7-2; CDR3nt: TGTGCCAGCAGCCAGCGGAGGGGTGAAAAACTGTTTTTT; CDR3aa: CASSQRRGEKLFF
j_gene: TRBJ2-1; abundance: .; d_gene: TRBD2; v_gene: TRBV30; CDR3nt: TGTGCCTGGAGTGTACTAGCGGGGGTTGAGCAGTTCTTC; CDR3aa: CAWSVLAGVEQFF
j_gene: TRBJ2-2; abundance: .; d_gene: TRBD2; v_gene: TRBV28; CDR3nt: TGTGCCAGCAGTCAAGTACTAGCGGGAGGCCCCGGGGAGCTGTTTTTT; CDR3aa: CASSQVLAGGPGELFF